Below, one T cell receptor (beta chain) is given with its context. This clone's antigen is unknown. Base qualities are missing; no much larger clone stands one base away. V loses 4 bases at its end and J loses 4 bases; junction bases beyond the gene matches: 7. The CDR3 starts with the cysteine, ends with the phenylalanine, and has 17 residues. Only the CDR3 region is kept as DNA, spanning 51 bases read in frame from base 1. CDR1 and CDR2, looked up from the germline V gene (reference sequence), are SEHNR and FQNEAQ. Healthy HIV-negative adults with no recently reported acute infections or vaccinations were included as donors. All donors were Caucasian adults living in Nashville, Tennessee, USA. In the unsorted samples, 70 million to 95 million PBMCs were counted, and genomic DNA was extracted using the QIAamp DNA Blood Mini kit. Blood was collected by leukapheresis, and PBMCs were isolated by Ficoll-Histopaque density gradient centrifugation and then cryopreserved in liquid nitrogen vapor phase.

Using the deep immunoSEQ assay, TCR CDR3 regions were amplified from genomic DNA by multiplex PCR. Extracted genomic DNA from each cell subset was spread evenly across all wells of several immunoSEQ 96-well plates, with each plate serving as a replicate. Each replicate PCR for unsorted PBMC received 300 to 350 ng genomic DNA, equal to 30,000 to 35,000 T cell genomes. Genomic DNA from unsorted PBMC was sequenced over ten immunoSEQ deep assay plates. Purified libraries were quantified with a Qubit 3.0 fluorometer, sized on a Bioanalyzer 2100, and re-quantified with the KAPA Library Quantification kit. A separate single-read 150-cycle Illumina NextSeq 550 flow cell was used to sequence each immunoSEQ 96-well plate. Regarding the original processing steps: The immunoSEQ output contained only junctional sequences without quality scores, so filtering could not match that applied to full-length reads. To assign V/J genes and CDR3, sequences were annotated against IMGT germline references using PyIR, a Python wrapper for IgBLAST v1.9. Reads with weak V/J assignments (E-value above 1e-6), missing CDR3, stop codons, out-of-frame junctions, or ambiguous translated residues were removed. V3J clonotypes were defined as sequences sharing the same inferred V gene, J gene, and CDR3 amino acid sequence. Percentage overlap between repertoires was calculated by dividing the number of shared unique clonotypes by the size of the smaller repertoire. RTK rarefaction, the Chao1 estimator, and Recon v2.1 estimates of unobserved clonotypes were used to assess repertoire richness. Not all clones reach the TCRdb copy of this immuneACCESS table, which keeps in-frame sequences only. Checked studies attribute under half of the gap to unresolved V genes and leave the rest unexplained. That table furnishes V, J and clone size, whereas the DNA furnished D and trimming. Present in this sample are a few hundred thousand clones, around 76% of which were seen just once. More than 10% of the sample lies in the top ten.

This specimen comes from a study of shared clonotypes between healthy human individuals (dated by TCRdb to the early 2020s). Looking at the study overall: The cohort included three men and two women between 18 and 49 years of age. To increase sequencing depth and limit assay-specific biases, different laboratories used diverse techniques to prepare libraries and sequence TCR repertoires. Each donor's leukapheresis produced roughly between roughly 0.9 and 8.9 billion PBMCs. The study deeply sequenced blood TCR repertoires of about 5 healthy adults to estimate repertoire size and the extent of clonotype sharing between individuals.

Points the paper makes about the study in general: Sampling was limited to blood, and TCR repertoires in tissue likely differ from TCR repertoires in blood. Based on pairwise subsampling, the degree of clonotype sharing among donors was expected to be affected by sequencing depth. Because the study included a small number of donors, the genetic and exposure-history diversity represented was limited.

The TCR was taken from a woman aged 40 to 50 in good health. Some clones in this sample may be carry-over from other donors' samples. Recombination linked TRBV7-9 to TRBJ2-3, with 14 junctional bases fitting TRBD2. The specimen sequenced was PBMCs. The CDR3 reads CASSSGLAGAIPDTQYF. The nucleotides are TGTGCCAGCAGCTCGGGACTAGCGGGAGCGATCCCAGATACGCAGTATTTT.